The 17 T cell receptor beta chains in this list originate from one sample, sequenced in a study of Ad26.COV2.S vaccination and SARS-CoV-2 variants. Sequenced by immunoSEQ multiplex PCR; TCRdb stores in-frame clones only, minus some. The sample gives about 430,000 clones, over 75% of which show up once; 12% is in the top ten. Treatment denoted: about 20 received Ad26.COV2.S at low or high dose, single or two shots; roughly 5 received placebo; per-sample allocation not given. At day 63 after the first vaccine or placebo injection, samples were drawn. The sample consisted of peripheral blood, taken in a trial of Ad26.COV2.S vaccine versus placebo. Receptors originate from a person between 18 and 65 years old who received the Ad26.COV2.S COVID-19 vaccine or a placebo.

The sample holds a few counts of this clone. The chain couples TRBV4-3 to TRBJ1-4; tentative D call: TRBD1 (5 bases). V was cut by 0 bases and J by 0 bases, with 5 bases left in between. Germline V gene lookup returns CDR1 LGHNA and CDR2 YSLEER. The CDR3 is made up of 15 amino acids. As DNA, the CDR3 is TGCGCCAGCAGCCAAGAGACAGCAACTAATGAAAAACTGTTTTTT. Its protein product is CASSQETATNEKLFF.

The rearrangement links TRBV6-6 to TRBJ2-7, with 7 nucleotides matching TRBD2. With V trimmed by 9 bases and J by 4 bases, 6 bases remained unmatched. The germline gives CDR1 MNHNY, CDR2 SVGAGI (reference sequence). The CDR3 is 12 amino acids. CDR3 coding DNA: TGTGCCAGTAGCAAGGGAGGGTACGAGCAGTACTTC. Translating it yields CASSKGGYEQYF.

CDR3 protein: CASSPPSGTGTRSNEQFF. In DNA form, the CDR3 reads TGTGCCAGCAGCCCCCCTAGTGGCACCGGGACTAGATCCAATGAGCAGTTCTTC. The chain recombines TRBV7-2 with TRBJ2-1; 8 bases line up with TRBD2. The trim removed 5 bases at V and 6 bases at J, leaving 18 bases unmatched. The CDR3 has 18 amino acids. Germline lookup yields CDR1 SGHTA and CDR2 FQGNSA. The complete variable domain, with remaining parts taken from reference TRBV7-2 and TRBJ2-1, reads GAGVSQSPSNKVTEKGKDVELRCDPISGHTALYWYRQSLGQGLEFLIYFQGNSAPDKSGLPSDRFSAERTGGSVSTLTIQRTQQEDSAVYLCASSPPSGTGTRSNEQFFGPGTRLTVL.

This chain uses TRBV7-2 with TRBJ2-3, with 8 bases aligning to TRBD2. The germline V gene has CDR1 SGHTA and CDR2 FQGNSA. The CDR3 has 16 amino acids. V lost 3 bases, J lost 0 bases, and 5 bases stayed unmatched. The CDR3 DNA follows: TGTGCCAGCAGCTTCCTACTAGCGGCGAGCACAGATACGCAGTATTTT. As protein: CASSFLLAASTDTQYF.

In its sample, this clone was seen a few times. The rearrangement uses TRBV23-1 and TRBJ2-2; no definite D call. TRBV23-1 counts as an open reading frame of uncertain function. The length of the CDR3 is 13 residues. V dropped 1 base and J dropped 3 bases, with 3 bases sitting between them. For the CDR3, the DNA is TGCGCCAGCAGTCAATGTCACACCGGGGAGCTGTTTTTT. Its protein is CASSQCHTGELFF.

The chain couples TRBV2 to TRBJ2-3; possibly TRBD1 or TRBD2 for D (6 bases each). With 9 bases removed from V and 3 bases from J, the gap between germline ends came to 13 bases. CDR1 and CDR2 from the germline V gene are SNHLY and FYNNEI. The length of the CDR3 is 13 residues. The CDR3: CARGGKDTDTQYF. Here the CDR3 DNA reads TGTGCCAGAGGGGGGAAGGATACAGATACGCAGTATTTT.

This chain's CDR3 is CATSRDRGRETQYF. In DNA, the CDR3 is TGTGCCACCAGCAGAGACAGGGGGCGGGAGACCCAGTACTTC. The chain carries TRBV15 and TRBJ2-5; 8 bases are shared with TRBD1. The germline V gene encodes CDR1 LNHNV and CDR2 YYDKDF (reference sequence). This CDR3 region has 14 residues. V lost 0 bases and J lost 5; bases outside the gene matches: 2.

This chain connects TRBV4-3 to TRBJ1-1; perhaps TRBD1 as D (6 bases). Germline CDR1 LGHNA, CDR2 YSLEER. The CDR3 is 17 amino acids. Trimming took off 4 bases at V and 1 base at J, with 19 bases between the two ends. CDR3 loop: CASSPTHRAMRNTEAFF. CDR3 coding DNA: TGCGCCAGCAGCCCAACGCACAGGGCCATGAGGAACACTGAAGCTTTCTTT.

This clone was counted a few times. The chain joins TRBV28 to TRBJ2-7; D might be TRBD1 (5 bases). In germline, CDR1 is MDHEN, CDR2 SYDVKM. The CDR3 covers 15 residues. Trimming took off 5 bases at V and 2 bases at J, with 16 bases between the two ends. The CDR3 nucleotides are TGTGCCAGCAGTCCAGGACAAAGGAGCACCTACGAGCAGTACTTC. As protein: CASSPGQRSTYEQYF.

V usage is TRBV30 and J usage is TRBJ1-4; tentative D call: TRBD1 (5 bases). V gave up 3 bases and J gave up 7 bases, with 18 bases separating them. The CDR3 contains 15 residues. Germline V CDR1 and CDR2: GTSNPN, SVGIG (reference sequence). The CDR3 is CAWSSIDSYREKLFF. CDR3 in DNA: TGTGCCTGGAGCTCGATCGACAGTTATCGTGAAAAACTGTTTTTT. Combining the CDR3 with reference TRBV30 and TRBJ1-4 gives the whole variable domain SQTIHQWPATLVQPVGSPLSLECTVEGTSNPNLYWYRQAAGRGLQLLFYSVGIGQISSEVPQNLSASRPQDRQFILSSKKLLLSDSGFYLCAWSSIDSYREKLFFGSGTQLSVL.

The rearrangement links TRBV7-9 to TRBJ2-5, with no clear D. The V gene's germline CDR1 is SEHNR and CDR2 FQNEAQ (reference sequence). V shed 5 bases and J shed 1 base, with 8 bases lying between them. This CDR3 has 13 amino acids. The CDR3 reads CASSPRIQETQYF. CDR3 coding DNA: TGTGCCAGCAGCCCCCGGATCCAAGAGACCCAGTACTTC.

The rearrangement links TRBV19 to TRBJ2-2; perhaps TRBD1 as D (5 bases). Per the germline V gene, CDR1 is LNHDA and CDR2 is SQIVND (reference sequence). V was cut by 5 bases and J by 0 bases, with 16 bases left in between. This CDR3 is 17 amino acids long. CDR3 nucleotide sequence: TGTGCCAGTAGTTCCCTTTTGGGGCCCGCGAACACCGGGGAGCTGTTTTTT. Its translation: CASSSLLGPANTGELFF. Using reference TRBV19 and TRBJ2-2 for the parts outside the CDR3, the full variable domain is DGGITQSPKYLFRKEGQNVTLSCEQNLNHDAMYWYRQDPGQGLRLIYYSQIVNDFQKGDIAEGYSVSREKKESFPLTVTSAQKNPTAFYLCASSSLLGPANTGELFFGEGSRLTVL.

The chain has TRBV7-9 and TRBJ1-4; 7 bases are shared with TRBD1. Germline loops: CDR1 SEHNR, CDR2 FQNEAQ (reference sequence). CDR3 length equals 15 residues. With V trimmed by 5 bases and J by 4 bases, 7 bases remained unmatched. Here the CDR3 reads CASSPPGQINEKLFF. CDR3 DNA sequence: TGTGCCAGCAGCCCACCGGGACAGATTAATGAAAAACTGTTTTTT.

The chain couples TRBV10-3 to TRBJ2-7; D not resolved. The CDR3 loop spans 14 amino acids. CDR1 is ENHRY, CDR2 SYGVKD, per germline. Between the trimmed V and J ends, which lost 5 bases and 0 bases, there was a span of 11 bases. The CDR3 loop is CAISSDKSSYEQYF. The CDR3 DNA sequence: TGTGCCATCAGTTCAGACAAGAGCTCCTACGAGCAGTACTTC.

This rearrangement joins TRBV27 to TRBJ1-2; D is uncertain. The V and J ends lost 2 bases and 4 bases respectively, with 14 bases between them. This CDR3 spans 15 amino acids. The germline CDR1 and CDR2 sequences are MNHEY and SMNVEV (reference sequence). The CDR3 region has the DNA TGTGCCAGCAGTTTAGGCGGCTACGACGGCTATGGCTACACCTTC. This codes for CASSLGGYDGYGYTF.

The rearrangement links TRBV10-1 to TRBJ2-7; TRBD2 matches 8 bases. The CDR3 is 14 amino acids. Germline lookup yields CDR1 WNHNN and CDR2 SYGVQD (reference sequence). The V gene end was trimmed by 6 bases and the J gene end by 2 bases; junction bases not matched to a gene: 6. The CDR3 nucleotides read TGCGCCAGCAGCTTCGGACTAGCTCCCTACGAGCAGTACTTC. It is translated as CASSFGLAPYEQYF.

CDR3 residues: CASSYQHTRTYEQYF. In DNA form, the CDR3 reads TGTGCCAGCAGTTATCAACATACCAGAACCTACGAGCAGTACTTC. V and J are TRBV28 and TRBJ2-7; no clear D gene. Trimming cost V 4 bases and J 2 bases, with 15 bases left between them. This CDR3 is 15 amino acids long. CDR1 and CDR2 (germline): MDHEN, SYDVKM. The entire variable domain, with the rest obtained from reference TRBV28 and TRBJ2-7, is as follows: DVKVTQSSRYLVKRTGEKVFLECVQDMDHENMFWYRQDPGLGLRLIYFSYDVKMKEKGDIPEGYSVSREKKERFSLILESASTNQTSMYLCASSYQHTRTYEQYFGPGTRLTVT.